The clone carrying this T cell receptor (beta chain) was seen repeatedly, ten times or more. The sample is drawn from a study of T-cell reconstitution after alpha-beta-depleted transplantation in children. The CDR3 totals 14 residues. Germline loops: CDR1 SQVTM, CDR2 ANQGSEA. V was clipped by 7 bases and J by 2 bases; unmatched bases: 4. Library preparation (for TCRbeta) was performed with unique molecular identifiers. TCRdb reprocessed the PCR reads via MiXCR and lists one record per CDR3 protein. The table has about 610,000 distinct CDR3 sequences, roughly 10% seen once. This rearrangement joins TRBV29-1 to TRBJ2-3; the match to TRBD2 covers 12 bases. Sequences were derived from PBMCs from the stem cell graft donor, sampled from the stem cell graft. This receptor was obtained from a human donor who donated a stem cell graft to a child with acute myeloid leukemia. CDR3 protein: CSARTSGTTDTQYF. The CDR3 DNA reads as TGCAGCGCTCGGACTAGCGGGACCACAGATACGCAGTATTTT.